One and the same sample provided the 32 T cell receptor beta chains below, sequenced in a study of blood T cell repertoires in COVID-19. Clones were read by immunoSEQ multiplex PCR, and TCRdb kept only the in-frame ones, dropping some. The sample has about 75,000 clones; more than 75% are singletons. Sequencing was carried out using peripheral blood. The receptors derive from a human donor in a cohort sampled during active COVID-19.

The chain joins TRBV2 to TRBJ1-4; maybe TRBD1 (5 bases). Germline CDR1 SNHLY, CDR2 FYNNEI. Trimming pared 4 bases from V and 2 bases from J, leaving 11 bases between. The CDR3 runs to 15 residues. CDR3 DNA sequence: TGTGCCAGCAGTGTCCAGGGTATGACTAATGAAAAACTGTTTTTT. It codes for CASSVQGMTNEKLFF. Looking up the rest from reference TRBV2 and TRBJ1-4 gives the full variable domain: EPEVTQTPSHQVTQMGQEVILRCVPISNHLYFYWYRQILGQKVEFLVSFYNNEISEKSEIFDDQFSVERPDGSNFTLKIRSTKLEDSAMYFCASSVQGMTNEKLFFGSGTQLSVL.

The chain employs TRBV30 and TRBJ2-2; a possible D gene is TRBD1 (5 bases). V gave up 3 bases and J gave up 6 bases, with 5 bases separating them. Germline-derived CDR1 and CDR2 are GTSNPN and SVGIG (reference sequence). This CDR3 is built from 11 residues. The CDR3 sequence is CAWRGAGELFF. CDR3 DNA: TGTGCCTGGAGAGGGGCCGGGGAGCTGTTTTTT.

J is TRBJ1-2 and V is TRBV7-6, with a tentative D call TRBD1 (5 bases). V was pared by 1 base and J by 0 bases, with 9 bases between. The CDR3 is made up of 15 amino acids. CDR1 is SGHVS and CDR2 is FNYEAQ in the germline V gene. This CDR3 is CASSLGEGSNYGYTF. In DNA form, the CDR3 reads TGTGCCAGCAGCTTAGGGGAGGGGTCTAACTATGGCTACACCTTC.

The chain employs TRBV19 and TRBJ2-3; 14 bases agree with TRBD2. This CDR3 has 16 residues. In germline, CDR1 is LNHDA, CDR2 SQIVND (reference sequence). After removal of 5 bases from V and 2 bases from J, the junction contained 3 bases not matched to a gene. The CDR3 spells CASSSGLAGATDTQYF. The CDR3 DNA reads TGTGCCAGTAGTTCGGGACTAGCGGGGGCCACAGATACGCAGTATTTT.

V usage is TRBV18 and J usage is TRBJ1-1; D unresolved. The CDR3 extends over 14 amino acids. CDR1 and CDR2 from the germline V gene are KGHSH and LQKENI. The V end lost 3 bases, the J end lost 0 bases, and 8 bases lay between the germline ends. The CDR3 DNA sequence: TGTGCCAGCTCACCGTCACAGATGAACACTGAAGCTTTCTTT. Its translation: CASSPSQMNTEAFF.

The CDR3 coding sequence is TGTGCCAGCAGCTTAGCGAGAGTCCGGGACATCAACTCAAATGAGCAGTTCTTC. This translates into CASSLARVRDINSNEQFF. The chain combines TRBV7-9 with TRBJ2-1, with D perhaps matching TRBD1 (6 bases). Germline V gives CDR1 SEHNR, CDR2 FQNEAQ (reference sequence). The CDR3 is made up of 18 amino acids. V was clipped by 0 bases and J by 7 bases, with 22 bases between them. Using reference TRBV7-9 and TRBJ2-1 for the parts outside the CDR3, the full variable domain is DTGVSQNPRHKITKRGQNVTFRCDPISEHNRLYWYRQTLGQGPEFLTYFQNEAQLEKSRLLSDRFSAERPKGSFSTLEIQRTEQGDSAMYLCASSLARVRDINSNEQFFGPGTRLTVL.

This clone was seen only a few times. The chain links TRBV28 to TRBJ1-5, with 9 bases identical to TRBD1. Germline V gives CDR1 MDHEN, CDR2 SYDVKM. The CDR3 runs to 14 residues. Germline trimming cut 7 bases from V and 2 bases from J; bases unmatched to any gene: 3. The CDR3 region has the DNA TGTGCCAGCAAAACAGGGGGCGGCAATCAGCCCCAGCATTTT. Translation gives CASKTGGGNQPQHF.

V and J are TRBV11-2 and TRBJ1-6; 7 nucleotides agree with TRBD1. In germline, CDR1 is SGHAT, CDR2 FQNNGV. Unmatched junction bases numbered 2, after V lost 5 bases and J lost 4 bases. The CDR3 contains 14 residues. In DNA, the CDR3 is TGTGCCAGCAGCATACAGGGGTATAATTCACCCCTCCACTTT. Its protein is CASSIQGYNSPLHF.

The rearrangement uses TRBV5-4 and TRBJ2-3; D call uncertain. The CDR3 totals 15 residues. V was pared by 1 base and J by 4 bases, with 13 bases between. CDR1 is SGHNT and CDR2 is YYREEE in the germline V gene (reference sequence). The CDR3 region is CASSLPSILPDTQYF. The CDR3 nucleotides read TGTGCCAGCAGCTTGCCCAGTATCCTCCCAGATACGCAGTATTTT.

The CDR3 sequence: CAISDLPGQPYGYTF. Written as DNA, the CDR3 is TGTGCCATCAGTGACCTACCGGGACAGCCCTATGGCTACACCTTC. The chain combines TRBV10-3 with TRBJ1-2; 7 bases map to TRBD1. V trimming: 3 bases; J trimming: 4 bases; junction bases outside the gene matches: 8. The CDR3 runs 15 residues. CDR1 and CDR2 from the germline V gene are ENHRY and SYGVKD.

V gene TRBV28 combines with J gene TRBJ1-1, with TRBD1 identical over 9 bases. CDR1 is MDHEN, CDR2 SYDVKM, per germline. V was pared by 6 bases and J by 5 bases, with 4 bases of the junction left unmatched. The CDR3 consists of 13 residues. DNA for the CDR3: TGTGCCAGCAGGCGACAGGGGGGAACTGAAGCTTTCTTT. Residues: CASRRQGGTEAFF.

V is TRBV14 and J is TRBJ2-7; no definite D call. The V gene lost 0 bases and the J gene lost 4 bases, with 4 bases spanning the gap. The CDR3 sequence is 12 residues long. Germline-derived CDR1 and CDR2 are SGHDN and FVKESK. In DNA form, the CDR3 reads TGTGCCAGCAGCCAAGAGGCTTACGAGCAGTACTTC. This codes for CASSQEAYEQYF.

The chain employs TRBV20-1 and TRBJ1-2; D not resolved. V was shortened by 6 bases and J by 8 bases, with 7 bases between the two germline ends. The germline V gene has CDR1 DFQATT and CDR2 SNEGSKA (reference sequence). The CDR3 spans 9 residues. The CDR3 DNA is TGCAGTGCGGGAGAGGGCTACACCTTC. This sequence encodes CSAGEGYTF.

The chain uses TRBV7-2 and TRBJ2-3, with 14 bases matching TRBD2. The CDR3 has 16 amino acids. CDR1 SGHTA and CDR2 FQGNSA come from the germline V gene. V was pared by 5 bases and J by 6 bases, with 7 bases of the junction left unmatched. The CDR3 coding sequence is TGTGCCAGCAGCATTGCGGGACTAGCGGGGGCGGATACGCAGTATTTT. Translated, it gives CASSIAGLAGADTQYF.

Only a few counts were recorded for this clone. This rearrangement joins TRBV7-6 to TRBJ2-2; D may be TRBD1 (6 bases). Germline V CDR1 and CDR2: SGHVS, FNYEAQ. This CDR3 comprises 15 residues. Trimming left V 1 base short and J 0 bases short, with 6 bases between. The CDR3 sequence is CASSLGQANTGELFF. In DNA form, the CDR3 reads TGTGCCAGCAGCTTAGGACAGGCGAACACCGGGGAGCTGTTTTTT.

This clone showed up just once. The chain joins TRBV5-1 to TRBJ2-1; TRBD2 agrees at 16 bases. The V gene's germline CDR1 is SGHRS and CDR2 YFSETQ. The V gene end was trimmed by 1 base and the J gene end by 3 bases; junction bases not matched to a gene: 7. CDR3 size: 19 residues. CDR3 loop: CASSLSGLAGGPGYNEQFF. CDR3 DNA sequence: TGCGCCAGCAGCTTGTCGGGACTAGCGGGAGGGCCTGGCTACAATGAGCAGTTCTTC.

V gene TRBV2 combines with J gene TRBJ2-2, with D perhaps matching TRBD1 (6 bases). The CDR3 contains 13 residues. V lost 6 bases and J 4 bases, leaving 9 bases between the germline ends. Germline V gene data show CDR1 as SNHLY and CDR2 as FYNNEI. CDR3 region: CASRQGFTGELFF. For the CDR3, the DNA is TGTGCCAGCAGACAGGGTTTCACCGGGGAGCTGTTTTTT. Together with reference TRBV2 and TRBJ2-2, the CDR3 gives the full variable domain: EPEVTQTPSHQVTQMGQEVILRCVPISNHLYFYWYRQILGQKVEFLVSFYNNEISEKSEIFDDQFSVERPDGSNFTLKIRSTKLEDSAMYFCASRQGFTGELFFGEGSRLTVL.

The V gene is TRBV19, the J gene TRBJ2-1; 7 bases fit TRBD1. Germline V gene lookup returns CDR1 LNHDA and CDR2 SQIVND (reference sequence). J gave up 4 bases and V 7 bases, and 7 bases lay outside the gene matches. The CDR3 length is 14 residues. The CDR3: CASTRDRTYNEQFF. The DNA of the CDR3 is TGTGCCAGTACCAGGGACAGAACTTACAATGAGCAGTTCTTC.

The V and J genes are TRBV27 and TRBJ2-1; 7 nucleotides line up with TRBD2. CDR3 length: 15 amino acids. The germline V gene has CDR1 MNHEY and CDR2 SMNVEV (reference sequence). V lost 2 bases to trimming and J lost 3 bases; unmatched junction nucleotides: 4. CDR3 nucleotide sequence: TGTGCCAGCAGTTTAGGGACTACTCTCTACAATGAGCAGTTCTTC. Encoded protein: CASSLGTTLYNEQFF.

The CDR3 nucleotides read TGTGCCAGCAGTTACGGCGGGGTGTACAATGAGCAGTTCTTC. Its protein product is CASSYGGVYNEQFF. The chain employs TRBV6-6 and TRBJ2-1; TRBD2 might be the D (6 bases). V lost 2 bases, J lost 4 bases, and 9 bases lay in between. This CDR3 is built from 14 residues. CDR1 and CDR2 (germline): MNHNY, SVGAGI (reference sequence).

J is TRBJ1-1 and V is TRBV3-1 (or the pseudogene TRBV3-2), with a tentative D call TRBD1 (6 bases). CDR3 length: 13 residues. The V gene's germline CDR1 is LGHDT and CDR2 YNNKEL (reference sequence). Trimming cost V 5 bases and J 5 bases, with 12 bases left between them. As DNA, the CDR3 is TGTGCCAGCAGCGGGGGCGGGAGGACTGAAGCTTTCTTT. Translating it yields CASSGGGRTEAFF.

The chain has TRBV2 and TRBJ2-7, with TRBD1 as a possible D gene (6 bases). V was cut by 8 bases and J by 2 bases, with 10 bases left in between. CDR1 and CDR2 (germline): SNHLY, FYNNEI. The CDR3 runs 12 residues. The chain's CDR3 is CASGQLTYEQYF. The CDR3 DNA reads TGTGCCAGCGGACAGTTAACCTACGAGCAGTACTTC.

The V and J genes are TRBV6-5 and TRBJ2-7; D unresolved. Deletions cut 8 bases from V and 0 bases from J, with 17 bases between. Germline CDR1 reads MNHEY; CDR2 reads SVGAGI. There are 15 residues in the CDR3. Here the CDR3 reads CASVPRFASSYEQYF. The CDR3 coding sequence is TGTGCCAGCGTCCCTAGATTCGCAAGCTCCTACGAGCAGTACTTC.

The chain employs TRBV5-8 and TRBJ2-2, with D possibly matching TRBD1 (5 bases). This CDR3 has 16 amino acids. Germline V gene data show CDR1 as SGHTS and CDR2 as YDEGEE. The ends were cut back, 0 bases at V and 0 bases at J, with 9 bases in the middle. CDR3 sequence reads: CASSLGAGTNTGELFF. As DNA, the CDR3 is TGTGCCAGCAGCTTGGGGGCAGGGACGAACACCGGGGAGCTGTTTTTT.

About this clone: One end of the junction does not line up with germline, which may come from a read error. The V gene is TRBV7-2, the J gene TRBJ2-3, with a tentative D call TRBD2 (5 bases). Germline V lookup: CDR1 SGHTA, CDR2 FQGNSA. The CDR3 extends over 17 amino acids. The CDR3 reads CASSSFWGASSTNTQYF. The DNA for the CDR3 is TGTGCCAGCAGCTCGTTCTGGGGAGCTTCTAGCACAAATACGCAGTATTTT.

This clone turned up a few times. The rearrangement uses TRBV7-8 and TRBJ2-7; 10 nucleotides match TRBD2. The CDR3 is 13 amino acids. The trim removed 4 bases at V and 5 bases at J, leaving 2 bases unmatched. Germline V gene lookup returns CDR1 SGHVS and CDR2 FQNEAQ. CDR3 residues: CASSWTSGHEQYF. The CDR3 coding sequence is TGTGCCAGCAGCTGGACTAGCGGACACGAGCAGTACTTC.

This chain connects TRBV28 to TRBJ2-3, with D possibly matching TRBD1 (8 bases). This CDR3 is built from 16 residues. Trimming removed 4 bases at V and 3 bases at J, with 17 bases between. Germline CDR1 is MDHEN and CDR2 is SYDVKM. The CDR3 sequence: CASSSVQGGSTDTQYF. For the CDR3, the DNA is TGTGCCAGCAGTTCAGTACAGGGGGGGTCGACAGATACGCAGTATTTT.

The V and J genes are TRBV11-3 and TRBJ2-7; D is uncertain. Trimming stripped 6 bases from V and 0 bases from J, with 15 bases between. In germline, CDR1 is SGHNT, CDR2 YENEEA. The CDR3 consists of 15 residues. DNA for the CDR3: TGTGCCAGCAGTTTGCCACCGGGTCCCTCCTACGAGCAGTACTTC. This translates into CASSLPPGPSYEQYF.

The J gene is TRBJ2-2, the V gene TRBV9; D possibly corresponds to TRBD2 (6 bases). CDR3 size: 15 residues. V was trimmed by 5 bases and J by 0 bases, leaving 11 bases between them. The V gene's germline CDR1 is SGDLS and CDR2 YYNGEE. CDR3 sequence reads: CASSPSAANTGELFF. For the CDR3, the DNA is TGTGCCAGCAGTCCTAGCGCAGCGAACACCGGGGAGCTGTTTTTT.

This clone has just a few counts. The J gene is TRBJ1-3, the V gene TRBV6-5, with 8 bases aligning to TRBD1. CDR3 size: 16 residues. The V gene end was trimmed by 4 bases and the J gene end by 0 bases; junction bases not matched to a gene: 5. CDR1 and CDR2 (germline): MNHEY, SVGAGI. CDR3 DNA sequence: TGTGCCAGCAGTTTTACAGGGGGTTTCTCTGGAAACACCATATATTTT. This gives the protein CASSFTGGFSGNTIYF.

This chain connects TRBV7-6 to TRBJ1-5, with D possibly TRBD1 on 6 matching bases. V dropped 5 bases and J dropped 7 bases, with 15 bases sitting between them. CDR1 and CDR2 from the germline V gene are SGHVS and FNYEAQ. This CDR3 is built from 14 residues. CDR3 nucleotide sequence: TGTGCCAGCAGCAATGGGGGGGCAGGACAGCCCCAGCATTTT. The encoded protein is CASSNGGAGQPQHF.

This clone was counted between two and nine times. The rearrangement links TRBV19 to TRBJ1-1; 7 bases fit TRBD1. The CDR3 length is 15 residues. CDR1 LNHDA and CDR2 SQIVND come from the germline V gene (reference sequence). The J segment lost 4 bases and the V segment lost 3 bases, leaving 8 bases of the junction unmatched. CDR3 nucleotide sequence: TGTGCCAGTAGTATCGCCGACAGGGTCGCCACTGAAGCTTTCTTT. Protein product: CASSIADRVATEAFF.